The clone carrying this T cell receptor beta chain was detected ten times or more. The target antigen is unknown. The entry originates in a study of glioma-infiltrating T cells. This CDR3 has 16 residues. V lost 3 bases, J lost 4 bases, and 17 bases lay in between. Germline V lookup: CDR1 LGHDT, CDR2 YNNKEL (reference sequence). TCR alpha and beta CDR3 regions were amplified from RNA using iRepertoire nested multiplex PCR. TCRdb called the multiplex PCR reads again in MiXCR, with one record for every CDR3 protein. The data hold approximately 190,000 distinct CDR3 sequences, with more than 25% observed a single time. Study-level findings and limits: Tissue-blood divergence was below expectation in non-neoplastic patients, above in gliomas. Tissue and blood shared very few CDR3 sequences.

The receptor's source is a human donor with low-grade glioma or glioblastoma, undergoing nonglioma brain surgery, or in good health (not recorded which). The chain carries TRBV3-1 and TRBJ2-3; a possible D gene is TRBD2 (6 bases). Material: glioma tissue, nonneoplastic brain tissue, or PBMCs (not recorded which). For the CDR3, the DNA is TGTGCCAGCAGCCATAGGAGGGGAGTAATCGCAGATACGCAGTATTTT. This encodes CASSHRRGVIADTQYF.